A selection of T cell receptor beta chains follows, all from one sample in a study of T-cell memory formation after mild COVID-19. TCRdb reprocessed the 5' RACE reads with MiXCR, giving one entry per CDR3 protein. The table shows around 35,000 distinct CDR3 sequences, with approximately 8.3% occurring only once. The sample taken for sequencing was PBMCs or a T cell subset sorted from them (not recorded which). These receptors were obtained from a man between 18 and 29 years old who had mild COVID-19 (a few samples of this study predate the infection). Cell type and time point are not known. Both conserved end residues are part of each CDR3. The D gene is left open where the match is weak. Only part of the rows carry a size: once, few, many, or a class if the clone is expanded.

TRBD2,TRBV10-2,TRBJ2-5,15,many,TGCGCCAGCAGAACTAGCGGGGGGCAGGGGGAGACCCAGTACTTC,CASRTSGGQGETQYF
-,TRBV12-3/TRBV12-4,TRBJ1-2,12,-,TGTGCCAGCAGTTCTAATACCCAGGGCTACACCTTC,CASSSNTQGYTF
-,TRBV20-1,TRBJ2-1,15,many,TGCAGTGCTAGAGATGTGGGGAGCTCCTACAATGAGCAGTTCTTC,CSARDVGSSYNEQFF
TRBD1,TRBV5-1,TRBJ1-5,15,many,TGCGCCAGCAGCGCGACAGGGGGAGGCAATCAGCCCCAGCATTTT,CASSATGGGNQPQHF
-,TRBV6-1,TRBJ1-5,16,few,TGTGCCAGCAAACGGGACATTGGTAGGGTCAATCAGCCCCAGCATTTT,CASKRDIGRVNQPQHF
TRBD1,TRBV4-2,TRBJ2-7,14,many,TGTGCCAGCAGCCCCGGACAGGGAGACTACGAGCAGTACTTC,CASSPGQGDYEQYF
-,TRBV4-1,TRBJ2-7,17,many,TGCGCCAGCAGCCAAGATCTTCGGAGGGGCCCCTCCTACGAGCAGTACTTC,CASSQDLRRGPSYEQYF
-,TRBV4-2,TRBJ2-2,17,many,TGTGCCAGCAGCCAAGATAGGAACCAGACGAACACCGGGGAGCTGTTTTTT,CASSQDRNQTNTGELFF
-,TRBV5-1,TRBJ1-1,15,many,TGCGCCAGCAGCCCGTCGGCAGCAATGAACACTGAAGCTTTCTTT,CASSPSAAMNTEAFF
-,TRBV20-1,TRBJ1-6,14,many,TGCAGTGCGCTAGCGGCCCTGAAAAATTCACCCCTCCACTTT,CSALAALKNSPLHF
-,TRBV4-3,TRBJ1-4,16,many,TGCGCCAGCAGCCAAGGCGCCGGGGCAACTAATGAAAAACTGTTTTTT,CASSQGAGATNEKLFF
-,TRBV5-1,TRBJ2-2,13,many,TGCGCCAGCAGCTTGGACGTCTCCGGGGAGCTGTTTTTT,CASSLDVSGELFF
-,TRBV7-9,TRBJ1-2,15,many,TGTGCCAGCACCTTCGACAACGCGGGGAGCTATGGCTACACCTTC,CASTFDNAGSYGYTF
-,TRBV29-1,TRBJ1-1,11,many,TGCAGCGTTGACCAGGCAAGAGAAGCTTTCTTT,CSVDQAREAFF
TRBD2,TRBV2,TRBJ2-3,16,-,TGTGCCAGCAGGGGGACTAGCGGGGCAGCGGCAGATACGCAGTATTTT,CASRGTSGAAADTQYF
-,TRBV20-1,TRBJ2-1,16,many,TGCAGTGCTAGAGATCCCGCGGGGGCGGTCTACAATGAGCAGTTCTTC,CSARDPAGAVYNEQFF
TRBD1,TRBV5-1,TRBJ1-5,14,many,TGCGCCAGCAGCTTGGGGACAGGGTATCAGCCCCAGCATTTT,CASSLGTGYQPQHF
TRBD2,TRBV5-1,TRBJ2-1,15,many,TGCGCCAGCAGCTCCGGGACTAGCGGCGGCTATGTGCAGTTCTTC,CASSSGTSGGYVQFF
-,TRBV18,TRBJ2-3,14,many,TGTGCCAGCTCACCCACTAGGTCAACAGATACGCAGTATTTT,CASSPTRSTDTQYF
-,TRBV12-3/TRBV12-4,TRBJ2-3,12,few,TGTGCCAGCCGGGCCTTCACAGATACGCAGTATTTT,CASRAFTDTQYF
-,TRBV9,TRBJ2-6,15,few,TGTGCCAGCAGCGTAGATAGCTCTGGGGCCAACGTCCTGACTTTC,CASSVDSSGANVLTF
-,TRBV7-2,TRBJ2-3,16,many,TGTGCCAGCAGCCGCGGGCCTATGGGAGACACAGATACGCAGTATTTT,CASSRGPMGDTDTQYF
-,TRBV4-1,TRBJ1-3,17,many,TGCGCCAGCAGCCAAGAGGAGCACCGGACCTCTGGAAACACCATATATTTT,CASSQEEHRTSGNTIYF
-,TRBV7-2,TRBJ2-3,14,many,TGTGCCAGCCGAGGGGGGGGAAACACAGATACGCAGTATTTT,CASRGGGNTDTQYF
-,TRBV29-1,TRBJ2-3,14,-,TGCAGCGTTGAGCAGGGGGGTGGCACAGATACGCAGTATTTT,CSVEQGGGTDTQYF
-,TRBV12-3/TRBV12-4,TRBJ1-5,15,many,TGTGCCAGCAGTCAAGACACCCTTGGGCATCAGCCCCAGCATTTT,CASSQDTLGHQPQHF
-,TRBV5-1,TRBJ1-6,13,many,TGCGCCAGCAGCCGGGCCTTAAATTCACCCCTCCACTTT,CASSRALNSPLHF
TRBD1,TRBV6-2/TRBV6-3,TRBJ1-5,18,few,TGTGCCAGCAGTTACTCGTCGGGGCAGGGGGAAAGCAATCAGCCCCAGCATTTT,CASSYSSGQGESNQPQHF
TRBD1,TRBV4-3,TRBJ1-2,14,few,TGCGCCAGCAGCCAGGACAGGCCAGGGGGCGGCTACACCTTC,CASSQDRPGGGYTF
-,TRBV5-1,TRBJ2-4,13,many,TGCGCCAGCAGCTTGAACGGAGAAAACATTCAGTACTTC,CASSLNGENIQYF
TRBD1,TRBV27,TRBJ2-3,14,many,TGTGCCACCACGCCGGGACAGGGATCAGATACGCAGTATTTT,CATTPGQGSDTQYF
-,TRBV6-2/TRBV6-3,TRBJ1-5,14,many,TGTGCCAGCAGATCACTACAGGGCAATCAGCCCCAGCATTTT,CASRSLQGNQPQHF
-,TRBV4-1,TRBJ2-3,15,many,TGCGCCAGCAGCCCAAGGTGGGTCAGCACAGATACGCAGTATTTT,CASSPRWVSTDTQYF
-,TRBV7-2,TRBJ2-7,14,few,TGTGCCAGCAGCTCACGGACCCTAGACTACGAGCAGTACTTC,CASSSRTLDYEQYF
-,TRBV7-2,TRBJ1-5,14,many,TGTGCCAGCAGCGGAGCCACAGTAGATCAGCCCCAGCATTTT,CASSGATVDQPQHF
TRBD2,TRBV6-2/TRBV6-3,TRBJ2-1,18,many,TGTGCCAGCAAGGATAGTAAACTAGCGGGGGCCTCCTACAATGAGCAGTTCTTC,CASKDSKLAGASYNEQFF
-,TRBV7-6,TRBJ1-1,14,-,TGTGCCAGCAGCTTGGGCAGGGGTGGCACTGAAGCTTTCTTT,CASSLGRGGTEAFF
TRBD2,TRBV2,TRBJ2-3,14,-,TGTGACAGCAGCTTCGGGGGGGGCACAGATACGCAGTATTTT,CDSSFGGGTDTQYF
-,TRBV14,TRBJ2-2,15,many,TGTGCCAGCAGCCAAGAATATGGACGGAGCGGGGAGCTGTTTTTT,CASSQEYGRSGELFF
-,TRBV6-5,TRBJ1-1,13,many,TGTGCCAGCAGTTACTCGGGGCAGGGTGAAGCTTTCTTT,CASSYSGQGEAFF
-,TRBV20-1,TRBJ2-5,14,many,TGCAGTGCTAGAGGATACTCGAAGCAAGAGACCCAGTACTTC,CSARGYSKQETQYF
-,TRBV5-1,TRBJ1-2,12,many,TGCGCCAGCAGCTTGACCAAGGATGGCTACACCTTC,CASSLTKDGYTF
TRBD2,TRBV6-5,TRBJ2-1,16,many,TGTGCCAGCAGTAGCGGGGGGGGTATGTTTGTAAATGAGCAGTTCTTC,CASSSGGGMFVNEQFF
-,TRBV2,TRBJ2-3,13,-,TGTGCCAGCAGTGAACCCGTCATGGATACGCAGTATTTT,CASSEPVMDTQYF
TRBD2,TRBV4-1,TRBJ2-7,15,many,TGCGCCAGCAGCCATACCGGGACTAGCGGGTTCGGGCAGTACTTC,CASSHTGTSGFGQYF
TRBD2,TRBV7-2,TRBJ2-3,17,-,TGTGCCAGCAGACGTCCGAACCTAGCGGGGTCCACAGATACGCAGTATTTT,CASRRPNLAGSTDTQYF
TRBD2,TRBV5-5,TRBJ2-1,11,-,TGTGCCAGCAGCCGTAGCGGGGGGGAGTTCTTC,CASSRSGGEFF
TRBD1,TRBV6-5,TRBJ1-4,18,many,TGTGCCAGCAGTTACTTGGCAGGGGGCGAATGGGCTAATGAAAAACTGTTTTTT,CASSYLAGGEWANEKLFF
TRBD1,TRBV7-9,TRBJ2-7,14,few,TGTGCCAGCAGCCCAGGGGGACACTTCTACGAGCAGTACTTC,CASSPGGHFYEQYF
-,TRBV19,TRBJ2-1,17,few,TGTGCCAGTAGTATACGAGCTTGGGGGAGCTCCTACAATGAGCAGTTCTTC,CASSIRAWGSSYNEQFF
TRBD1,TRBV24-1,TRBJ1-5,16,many,TGTGCCACCAGTGATCCTAGACAGGGGATCAATCAGCCCCAGCATTTT,CATSDPRQGINQPQHF
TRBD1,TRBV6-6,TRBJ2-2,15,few,TGTGCCAGCAGGGGGACAGGGGTGTTCACCGGGGAGCTGTTTTTT,CASRGTGVFTGELFF
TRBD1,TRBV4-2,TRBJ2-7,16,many,TGTGCCAGCAGCCAAGGGGGACAGGGGGCTTCGTGGGAGCAGTACTTC,CASSQGGQGASWEQYF
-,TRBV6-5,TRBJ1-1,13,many,TGTGCCAGCACCTCGGGGACCATTACTGAGGCTTTCTTT,CASTSGTITEAFF
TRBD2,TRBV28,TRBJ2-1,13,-,TGCTCCAGCAGTTTATCGGGGGGGAATGAGCAGTTCTTC,CSSSLSGGNEQFF
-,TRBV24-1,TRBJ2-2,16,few,TGTGCCACCAGTGACCCCGGACAGGCGGGGTCCGGGGAGCTGTTTTTT,CATSDPGQAGSGELFF